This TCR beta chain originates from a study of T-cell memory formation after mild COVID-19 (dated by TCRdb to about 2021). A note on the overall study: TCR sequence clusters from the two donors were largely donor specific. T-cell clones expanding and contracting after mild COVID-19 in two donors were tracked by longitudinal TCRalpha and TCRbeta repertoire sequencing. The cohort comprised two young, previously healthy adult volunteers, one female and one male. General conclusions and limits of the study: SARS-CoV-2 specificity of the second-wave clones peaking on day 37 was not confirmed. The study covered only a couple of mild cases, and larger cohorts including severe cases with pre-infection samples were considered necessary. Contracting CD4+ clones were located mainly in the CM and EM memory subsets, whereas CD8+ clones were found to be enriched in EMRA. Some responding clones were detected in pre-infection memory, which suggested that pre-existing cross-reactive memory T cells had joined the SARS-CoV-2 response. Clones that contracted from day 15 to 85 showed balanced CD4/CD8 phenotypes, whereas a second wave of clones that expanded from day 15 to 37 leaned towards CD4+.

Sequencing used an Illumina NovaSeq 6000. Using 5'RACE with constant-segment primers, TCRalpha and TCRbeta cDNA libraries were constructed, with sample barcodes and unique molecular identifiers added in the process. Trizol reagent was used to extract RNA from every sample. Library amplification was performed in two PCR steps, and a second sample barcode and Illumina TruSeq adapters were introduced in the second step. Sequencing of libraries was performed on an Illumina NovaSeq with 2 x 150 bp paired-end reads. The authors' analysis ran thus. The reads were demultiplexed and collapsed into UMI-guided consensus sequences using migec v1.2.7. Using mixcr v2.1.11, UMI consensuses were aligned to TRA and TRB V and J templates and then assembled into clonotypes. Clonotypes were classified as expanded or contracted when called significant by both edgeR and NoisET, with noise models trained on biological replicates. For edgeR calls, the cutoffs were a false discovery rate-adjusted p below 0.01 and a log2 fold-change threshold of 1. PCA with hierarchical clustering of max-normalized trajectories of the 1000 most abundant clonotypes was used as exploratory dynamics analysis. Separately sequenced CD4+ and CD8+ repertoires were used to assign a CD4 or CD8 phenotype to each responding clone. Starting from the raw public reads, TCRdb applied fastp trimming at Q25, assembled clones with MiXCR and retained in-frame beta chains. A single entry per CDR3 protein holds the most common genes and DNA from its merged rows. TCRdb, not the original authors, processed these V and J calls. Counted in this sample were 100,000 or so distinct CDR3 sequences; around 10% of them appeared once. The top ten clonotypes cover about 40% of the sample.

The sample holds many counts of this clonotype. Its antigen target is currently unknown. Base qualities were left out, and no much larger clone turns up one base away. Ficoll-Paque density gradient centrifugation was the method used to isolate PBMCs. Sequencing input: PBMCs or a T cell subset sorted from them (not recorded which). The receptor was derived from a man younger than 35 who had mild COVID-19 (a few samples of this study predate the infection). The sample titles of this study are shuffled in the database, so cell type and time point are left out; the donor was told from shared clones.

The DNA sequence is as follows: TGTGCCAGCAGCTCTGCAGACCATAGCAATCAGCCCCAGCATTTT. The translation is CASSSADHSNQPQHF. Recombination linked TRBV7-9 to TRBJ1-5; the D gene is unclear. The V and J ends are trimmed by 4 bases and 0 bases, leaving 10 bases between them. The germline V gene (reference sequence) provides CDR1 SEHNR and CDR2 FQNEAQ. The CDR3 has 15 amino acids, counting the end cysteine and phenylalanine. Only the CDR3 DNA is retained, 45 bases long and in frame from the first base.